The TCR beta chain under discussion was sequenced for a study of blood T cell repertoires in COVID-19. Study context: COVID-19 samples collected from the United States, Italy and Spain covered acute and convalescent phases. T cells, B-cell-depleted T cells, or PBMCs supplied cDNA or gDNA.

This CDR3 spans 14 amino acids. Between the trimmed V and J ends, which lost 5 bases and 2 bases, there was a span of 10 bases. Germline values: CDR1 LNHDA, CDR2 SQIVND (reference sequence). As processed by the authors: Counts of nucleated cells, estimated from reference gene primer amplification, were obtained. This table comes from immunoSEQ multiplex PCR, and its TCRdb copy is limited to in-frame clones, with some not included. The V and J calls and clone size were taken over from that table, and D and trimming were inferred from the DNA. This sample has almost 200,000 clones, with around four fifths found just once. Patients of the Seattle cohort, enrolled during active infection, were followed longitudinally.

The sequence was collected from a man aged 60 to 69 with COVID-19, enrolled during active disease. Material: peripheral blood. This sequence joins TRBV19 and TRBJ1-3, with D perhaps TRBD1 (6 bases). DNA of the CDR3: TGTGCCAGTAGTTCTCACAGGGCTGGAAACACCATATATTTT. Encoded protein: CASSSHRAGNTIYF.